This T cell receptor (beta chain) derives from a study of T cell clonality in common variable immunodeficiency. General study findings and limits: CVID subjects shared fewer TCRbeta clones than healthy controls did. Reportedly, TCR beta sequences from common variable immunodeficiency showed fewer deletions and N-nucleotide insertions.

CVID and control samples used equivalent genomic DNA input. Some clones are missing from TCRdb's copy, which holds only in-frame ones; the method was immunoSEQ multiplex PCR. The sample is made up of tens of thousands of clones, none counted only once. Blood samples were heparinized, roughly 4.5 to 8.5 ml per donor. This clone appeared many times. The antigen remains unidentified. The sequence runs out 3 residues before the end of the CDR3; the remainder is reconstructed from the germline J gene. Germline loops: CDR1 MNHEY, CDR2 SVGEGT. This CDR3 is built from 11 residues. Trimming took off 4 bases at V and 3 bases at J, with 4 bases between the two ends.

The rearrangement joins TRBV6-2 or TRBV6-3 to TRBJ2-7; D is ambiguous. The receptor's source is a person between 18 and 75 years old in good health. Sequenced input: peripheral blood mononuclear cells. CDR3 DNA, as far as it was read: TGTGCCAGCAGTTCCGTCTACGAG. Its protein product is CASSSVYE. In full, the CDR3 is CASSSVYEQYF.